The TCR beta chain described here comes from a study of T cell responses to AZD1222 COVID-19 vaccine. This clone was found once. With 5 bases removed from V and 8 bases from J, the gap between germline ends came to 12 bases. The CDR3 runs to 12 residues. Repertoires were generated with immunoSEQ multiplex PCR, while TCRdb's copy carries only in-frame clones and drops some. The data show over 150,000 clones, around nine tenths seen once. The source was peripheral blood, collected 28 days after the second AZD1222 dose. The clonotype comes from an adult who received the AZD1222 COVID-19 vaccine. This chain connects TRBV12-3 or TRBV12-4 to TRBJ1-1; D unclear. CDR3 in amino acids: CASSVLGWEAFF. DNA for the CDR3: TGTGCCAGCAGTGTACTCGGATGGGAAGCTTTCTTT.